This passage covers 3 T cell receptor beta chains from one sample sequenced in a study of control samples from healthy donors and cancer patients. Some clones are missing from TCRdb's copy, which holds only in-frame ones; the method was immunoSEQ multiplex PCR. In the table there are some 25,000 clones, approximately 78% of which are singletons. Sequencing input: PBMCs. These TCRs come from a man aged 55 to 69 with colorectal cancer.

The J gene is TRBJ1-3, the V gene TRBV5-1; TRBD1 is a possible D gene (6 bases). CDR1 is SGHRS and CDR2 is YFSETQ in the germline V gene. The CDR3 has 16 residues. V was clipped by 0 bases and J by 0 bases, with 10 bases between them. In DNA form, the CDR3 reads TGCGCCAGCAGCTTGGGAGGGGGGGCCTCTGGAAACACCATATATTTT. It codes for CASSLGGGASGNTIYF.

The gene calls are TRBV4-2 and TRBJ2-7; D unclear. Germline V gives CDR1 LGHNA, CDR2 YNFKEQ. The germline V and J ends were trimmed by 0 bases and 0 bases, with 12 bases remaining between them. This CDR3 region has 16 residues. The CDR3 sequence: CASSQEIASLSYEQYF. The CDR3 DNA is TGTGCCAGCAGCCAAGAGATCGCGAGTCTCTCCTACGAGCAGTACTTC.

The chain carries TRBV5-3 and TRBJ2-4; D tentatively fits TRBD1 or TRBD2 (5 bases each). TRBV5-3 counts as an open reading frame of uncertain function. This CDR3 has 17 residues. Trimming pared 0 bases from V and 0 bases from J, leaving 13 bases between. The CDR3 spells CARSLGDGQLAKNIQYF. In nucleotides, the CDR3 is TGTGCCAGAAGCTTGGGGGACGGACAATTAGCCAAAAACATTCAGTACTTC.